Following are 15 T cell receptor beta chains from one sample sequenced in a study of shared clonotypes between healthy human individuals. It was CD45RO-negative cells, positively selected for CCR7, that made up naive CD8 cells, with terminally differentiated effector memory CD45RA+ cells excluded. Some clones are missing from TCRdb's copy, which holds only in-frame ones; the method was immunoSEQ multiplex PCR. This repertoire shows 2 million to 2.5 million clones, about 95% found once; its top ten account for 1% to 1.3%. Sequencing was carried out using naive CD8+ T cells sorted from blood. These receptor sequences come from a man between 18 and 35 years old in good health.

CDR3 sequence reads: CASSVGMTADTQYF. In DNA form, the CDR3 reads TGTGCCAGCAGCGTAGGGATGACTGCAGATACGCAGTATTTT. J is TRBJ2-3 and V is TRBV9; D gene ambiguous. CDR1 SGDLS and CDR2 YYNGEE come from the germline V gene. V was trimmed by 0 bases and J by 4 bases, leaving 9 bases between them. The CDR3 is 14 residues long.

The V call is TRBV5-1, the J call TRBJ2-1; 7 nucleotides align to TRBD1. Germline V gene lookup returns CDR1 SGHRS and CDR2 YFSETQ. Trimming cost V 2 bases and J 7 bases; bases outside gene matches: 9. The CDR3 loop spans 15 amino acids. The DNA for the CDR3 is TGCGCCAGCAGCTTAACGTCGACAGGGTTGAATGAGCAGTTCTTC. As protein: CASSLTSTGLNEQFF.

This clone appeared once. This chain joins TRBV10-2 and TRBJ1-6; no firm D call. This CDR3 is 13 amino acids long. Trimming removed 8 bases from V and 8 bases from J, with 13 bases in between. The germline V gene encodes CDR1 WSHSY and CDR2 SAAADI. CDR3 residues: CASWSDTDSPLHF. The DNA for the CDR3 is TGCGCCAGCTGGAGCGACACCGATTCACCCCTCCACTTT.

The V call is TRBV11-3, the J call TRBJ2-1, with 8 bases that match TRBD2. V lost 1 base to trimming and J lost 9 bases; unmatched junction nucleotides: 2. The CDR3 totals 13 residues. CDR1 SGHNT and CDR2 YENEEA come from the germline V gene. Here the CDR3 DNA reads TGTGCCAGCAGCTTAGCGGGGGGGCCTGAGCAGTTCTTC. Amino acid sequence: CASSLAGGPEQFF.

The chain links TRBV28 to TRBJ1-2; TRBD1 is a possible D gene (6 bases). CDR3 length: 18 residues. V lost 3 bases, J lost 0 bases, and 20 bases lay in between. CDR1 and CDR2 (germline): MDHEN, SYDVKM. CDR3 DNA: TGTGCCAGCAGTTTCGGACAGATCTATCCGGAAGCTAACTATGGCTACACCTTC. Translated, it gives CASSFGQIYPEANYGYTF.

The chain links TRBV5-6 to TRBJ1-3; no clear D gene. The germline V gene has CDR1 SGHDT and CDR2 YYEEEE. V shed 4 bases and J shed 0 bases, with 8 bases lying between them. This CDR3 has 14 amino acids. Here the CDR3 DNA reads TGTGCCAGCAGCGTAACTAGCTCTGGAAACACCATATATTTT. Translation: CASSVTSSGNTIYF.

The gene calls are TRBV5-6 and TRBJ2-7; 7 bases agree with TRBD1. Germline values: CDR1 SGHDT, CDR2 YYEEEE. CDR3 size: 17 residues. Trimming at V came to 0 bases and at J to 2 bases, leaving 11 bases not matched to a gene. The DNA of the CDR3 is TGTGCCAGCAGCTTGGTGCATCTCTCGGGACAGACCTACGAGCAGTACTTC. Translating it yields CASSLVHLSGQTYEQYF.

The rearrangement uses TRBV7-9 and TRBJ2-7; D is unresolved. V shed 6 bases and J shed 2 bases, with 14 bases lying between them. Germline values: CDR1 SEHNR, CDR2 FQNEAQ (reference sequence). The length of the CDR3 is 14 residues. The CDR3 reads CASSLLDGTYEQYF. CDR3 bases: TGTGCCAGCAGTCTATTGGACGGAACCTACGAGCAGTACTTC.

This clone occurred a few times. The rearrangement joins TRBV6-5 to TRBJ2-1; D ambiguous. CDR1 is MNHEY, CDR2 SVGAGI, per germline. The CDR3 runs 15 residues. The germline V and J ends were trimmed by 6 bases and 3 bases, with 15 bases remaining between them. DNA of the CDR3: TGTGCCAGCAGCCCAGACGGTGAATTCTACAATGAGCAGTTCTTC. It codes for CASSPDGEFYNEQFF.

This chain links TRBV19 with TRBJ2-7, with D perhaps assigned TRBD1 or TRBD2 (5 bases each). This CDR3 is 16 amino acids long. CDR1 LNHDA and CDR2 SQIVND come from the germline V gene (reference sequence). V was pared by 3 bases and J by 7 bases, with 22 bases between. The DNA of the CDR3 is TGTGCCAGTAGTATGGGTCCCGGGGCCTTGGGGGAAGAGCAGTACTTC. It encodes CASSMGPGALGEEQYF.

The chain uses TRBV5-6 and TRBJ1-5, with D perhaps matching TRBD1 (6 bases). V was trimmed by 4 bases and J by 7 bases, leaving 9 bases between them. Germline V gives CDR1 SGHDT, CDR2 YYEEEE. The CDR3 consists of 12 residues. Here the CDR3 DNA reads TGTGCCAGCAGCATCCAGGGGCAGCCCCAGCATTTT. Translated, it gives CASSIQGQPQHF.

This rearrangement joins TRBV9 to TRBJ2-1; possibly TRBD1 for D (5 bases). The CDR3 totals 15 residues. The germline CDR1 and CDR2 sequences are SGDLS and YYNGEE. Trimming took 0 bases from V and 6 from J, leaving 13 bases between them. DNA for the CDR3: TGTGCCAGCAGCGTAGGTGGCCAGGGATTCAATGAGCAGTTCTTC. This encodes CASSVGGQGFNEQFF.

This chain links TRBV7-9 with TRBJ2-1; 7 bases are shared with TRBD2. This CDR3 comprises 19 residues. The V gene end was trimmed by 2 bases and the J gene end by 8 bases; junction bases not matched to a gene: 21. In germline, CDR1 is SEHNR, CDR2 FQNEAQ (reference sequence). The CDR3 protein is CASSLPLGKTSVEGYEQFF. CDR3 nucleotides: TGTGCCAGCAGCTTACCCCTGGGGAAAACTAGCGTTGAGGGGTATGAGCAGTTCTTC.

This clone was counted once. In DNA form, the CDR3 reads TGTGCCAGCGGGAATCTGGAGAGCAATCAGCCCCAGCATTTT. Translation gives CASGNLESNQPQHF. The gene calls are TRBV7-9 and TRBJ1-5; D is unresolved. The CDR3 has 14 residues. Per the germline V gene, CDR1 is SEHNR and CDR2 is FQNEAQ (reference sequence). The germline V and J ends were trimmed by 8 bases and 1 base, with 12 bases remaining between them. Combining the CDR3 with reference TRBV7-9 and TRBJ1-5 gives the whole variable domain DTGVSQNPRHKITKRGQNVTFRCDPISEHNRLYWYRQTLGQGPEFLTYFQNEAQLEKSRLLSDRFSAERPKGSFSTLEIQRTEQGDSAMYLCASGNLESNQPQHFGDGTRLSIL.

V and J are TRBV5-4 and TRBJ2-7, with 10 bases that match TRBD2. CDR3 length: 15 amino acids. From germline, CDR1 is SGHNT and CDR2 YYREEE (reference sequence). The junction had 7 bases not matched to a gene; V was cut back by 2 bases and J by 5 bases. The DNA for the CDR3 is TGTGCCAGCAGCTTTGCTAGCGGGAGACCCCACGAGCAGTACTTC. Its protein product is CASSFASGRPHEQYF.